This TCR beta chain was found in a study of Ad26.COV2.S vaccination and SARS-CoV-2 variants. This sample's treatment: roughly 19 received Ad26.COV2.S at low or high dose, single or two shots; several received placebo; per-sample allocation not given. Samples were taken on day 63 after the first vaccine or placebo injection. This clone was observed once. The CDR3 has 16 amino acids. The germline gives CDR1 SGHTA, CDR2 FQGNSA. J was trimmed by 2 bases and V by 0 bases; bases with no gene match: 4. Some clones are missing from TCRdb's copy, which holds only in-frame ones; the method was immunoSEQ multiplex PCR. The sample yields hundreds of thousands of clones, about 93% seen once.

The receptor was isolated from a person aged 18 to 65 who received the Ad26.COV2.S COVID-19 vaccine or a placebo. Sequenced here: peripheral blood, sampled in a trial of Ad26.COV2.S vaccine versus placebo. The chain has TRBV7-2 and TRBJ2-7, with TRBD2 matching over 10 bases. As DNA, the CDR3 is TGTGCCAGCAGCTTAGCCGCTGGACTAGCGGCCTACGAGCAGTACTTC. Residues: CASSLAAGLAAYEQYF.